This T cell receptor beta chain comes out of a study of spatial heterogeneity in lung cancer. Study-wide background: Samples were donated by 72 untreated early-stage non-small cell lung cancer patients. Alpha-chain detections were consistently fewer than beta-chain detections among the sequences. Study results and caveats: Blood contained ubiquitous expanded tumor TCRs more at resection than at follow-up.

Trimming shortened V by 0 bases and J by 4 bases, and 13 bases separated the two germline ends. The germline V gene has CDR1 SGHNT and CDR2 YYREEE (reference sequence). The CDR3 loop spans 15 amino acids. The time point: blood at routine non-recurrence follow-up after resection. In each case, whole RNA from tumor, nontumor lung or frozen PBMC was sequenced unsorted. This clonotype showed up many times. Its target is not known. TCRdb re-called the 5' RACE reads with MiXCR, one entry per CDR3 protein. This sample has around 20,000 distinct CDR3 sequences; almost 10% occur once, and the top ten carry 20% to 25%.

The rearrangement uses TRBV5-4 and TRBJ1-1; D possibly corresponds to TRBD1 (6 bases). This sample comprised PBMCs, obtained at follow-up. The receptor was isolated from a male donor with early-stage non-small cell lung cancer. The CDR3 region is CASSLAKQGRTEAFF. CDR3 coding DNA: TGTGCCAGCAGCTTGGCCAAACAGGGCCGCACTGAAGCTTTCTTT. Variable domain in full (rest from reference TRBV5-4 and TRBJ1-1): ETGVTQSPTHLIKTRGQQVTLRCSSQSGHNTVSWYQQALGQGPQFIFQYYREEENGRGNFPPRFSGLQFPNYSSELNVNALELDDSALYLCASSLAKQGRTEAFFGQGTRLTVV.